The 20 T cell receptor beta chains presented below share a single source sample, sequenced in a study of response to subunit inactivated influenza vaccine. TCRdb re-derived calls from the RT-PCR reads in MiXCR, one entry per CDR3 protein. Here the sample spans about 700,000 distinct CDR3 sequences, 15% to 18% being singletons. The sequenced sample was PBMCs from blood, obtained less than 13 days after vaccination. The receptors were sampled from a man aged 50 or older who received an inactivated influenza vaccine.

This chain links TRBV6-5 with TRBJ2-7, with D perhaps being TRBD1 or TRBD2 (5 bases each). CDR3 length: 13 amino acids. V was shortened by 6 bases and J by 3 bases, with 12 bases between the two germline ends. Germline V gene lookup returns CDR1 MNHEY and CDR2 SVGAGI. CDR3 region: CASRYRDDYEQYF. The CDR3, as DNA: TGTGCCAGCAGATACCGGGACGACTACGAGCAGTACTTC.

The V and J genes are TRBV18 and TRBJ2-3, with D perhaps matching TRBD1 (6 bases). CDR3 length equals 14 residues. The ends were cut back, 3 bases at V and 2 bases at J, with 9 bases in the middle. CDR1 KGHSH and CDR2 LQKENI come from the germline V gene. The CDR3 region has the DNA TGTGCCAGCTCACCCTGGACAGCCACAGATACGCAGTATTTT. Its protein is CASSPWTATDTQYF.

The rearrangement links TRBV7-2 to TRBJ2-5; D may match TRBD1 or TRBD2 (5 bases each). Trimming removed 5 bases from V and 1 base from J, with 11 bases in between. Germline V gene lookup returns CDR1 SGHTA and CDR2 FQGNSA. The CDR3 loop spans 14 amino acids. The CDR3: CASSTGRPQETQYF. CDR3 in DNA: TGTGCCAGCAGCACGGGACGGCCCCAAGAGACCCAGTACTTC.

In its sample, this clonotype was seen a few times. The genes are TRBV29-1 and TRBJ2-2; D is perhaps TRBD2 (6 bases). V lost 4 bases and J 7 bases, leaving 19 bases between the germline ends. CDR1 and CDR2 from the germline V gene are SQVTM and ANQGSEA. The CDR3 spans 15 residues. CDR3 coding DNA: TGCAGCGTTGTCGGAACGGGAGATATTGTCGGGGAGCTGTTTTTT. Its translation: CSVVGTGDIVGELFF.

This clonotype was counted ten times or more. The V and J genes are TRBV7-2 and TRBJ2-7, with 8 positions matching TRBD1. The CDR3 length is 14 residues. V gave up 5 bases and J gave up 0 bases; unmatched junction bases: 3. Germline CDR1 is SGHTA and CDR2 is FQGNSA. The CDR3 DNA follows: TGTGCCAGCAGCCCCGACAGGGGCTCCTACGAGCAGTACTTC. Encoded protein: CASSPDRGSYEQYF.

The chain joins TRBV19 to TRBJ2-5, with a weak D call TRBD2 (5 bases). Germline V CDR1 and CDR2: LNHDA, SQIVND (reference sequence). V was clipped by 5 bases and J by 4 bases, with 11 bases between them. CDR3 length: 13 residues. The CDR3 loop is CASSGLKGETQYF. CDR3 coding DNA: TGTGCCAGTAGTGGACTTAAGGGAGAGACCCAGTACTTC. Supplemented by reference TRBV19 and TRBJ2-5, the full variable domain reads DGGITQSPKYLFRKEGQNVTLSCEQNLNHDAMYWYRQDPGQGLRLIYYSQIVNDFQKGDIAEGYSVSREKKESFPLTVTSAQKNPTAFYLCASSGLKGETQYFGPGTRLLVL.

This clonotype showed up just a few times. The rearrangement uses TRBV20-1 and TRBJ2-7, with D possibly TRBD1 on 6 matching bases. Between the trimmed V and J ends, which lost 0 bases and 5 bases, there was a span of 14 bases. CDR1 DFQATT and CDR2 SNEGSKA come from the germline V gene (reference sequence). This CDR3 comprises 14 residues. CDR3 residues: CSAREATGGDEQYF. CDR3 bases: TGCAGTGCTAGAGAAGCGACAGGTGGCGACGAGCAGTACTTC.

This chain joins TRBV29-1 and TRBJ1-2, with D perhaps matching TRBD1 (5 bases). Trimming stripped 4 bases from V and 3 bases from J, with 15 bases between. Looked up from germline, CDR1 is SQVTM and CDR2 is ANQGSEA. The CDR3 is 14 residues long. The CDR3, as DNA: TGCAGCGTTGTCCATGATGGGGGGGACTATGGCTACACCTTC. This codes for CSVVHDGGDYGYTF.

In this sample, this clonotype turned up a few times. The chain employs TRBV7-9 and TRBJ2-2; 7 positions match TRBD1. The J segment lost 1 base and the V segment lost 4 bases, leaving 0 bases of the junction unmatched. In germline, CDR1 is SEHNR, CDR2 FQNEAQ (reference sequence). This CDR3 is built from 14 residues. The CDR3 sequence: CASSWDRNTGELFF. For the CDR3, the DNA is TGTGCCAGCAGCTGGGACAGGAACACCGGGGAGCTGTTTTTT.

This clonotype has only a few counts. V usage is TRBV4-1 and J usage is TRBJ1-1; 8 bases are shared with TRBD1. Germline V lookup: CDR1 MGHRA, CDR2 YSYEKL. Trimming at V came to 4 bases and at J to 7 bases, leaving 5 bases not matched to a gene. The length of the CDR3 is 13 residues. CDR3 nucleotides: TGCGCCAGCAGCCGGACCGGACAGGGTGAAGCTTTCTTT. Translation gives CASSRTGQGEAFF.

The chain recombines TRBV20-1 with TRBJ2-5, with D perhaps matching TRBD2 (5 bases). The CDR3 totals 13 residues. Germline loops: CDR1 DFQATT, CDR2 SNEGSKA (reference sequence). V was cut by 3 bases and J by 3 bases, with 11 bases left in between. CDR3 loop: CSARVTAEETQYF. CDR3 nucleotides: TGCAGTGCTAGGGTAACAGCGGAAGAGACCCAGTACTTC.

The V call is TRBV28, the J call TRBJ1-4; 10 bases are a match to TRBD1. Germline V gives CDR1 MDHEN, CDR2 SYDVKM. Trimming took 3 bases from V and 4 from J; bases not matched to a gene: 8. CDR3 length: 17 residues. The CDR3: CASSFGGQGPINEKLFF. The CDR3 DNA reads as TGTGCCAGCAGTTTTGGGGGACAGGGGCCGATTAATGAAAAACTGTTTTTT. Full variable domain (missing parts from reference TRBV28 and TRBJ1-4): DVKVTQSSRYLVKRTGEKVFLECVQDMDHENMFWYRQDPGLGLRLIYFSYDVKMKEKGDIPEGYSVSREKKERFSLILESASTNQTSMYLCASSFGGQGPINEKLFFGSGTQLSVL.

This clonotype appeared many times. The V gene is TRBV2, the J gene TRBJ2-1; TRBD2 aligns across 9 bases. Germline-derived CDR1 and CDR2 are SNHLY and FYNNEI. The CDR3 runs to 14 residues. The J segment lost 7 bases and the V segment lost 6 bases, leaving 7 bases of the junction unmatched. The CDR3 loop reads CASRFRLAVNEQFF. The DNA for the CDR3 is TGTGCCAGCAGATTTAGACTAGCGGTAAATGAGCAGTTCTTC.

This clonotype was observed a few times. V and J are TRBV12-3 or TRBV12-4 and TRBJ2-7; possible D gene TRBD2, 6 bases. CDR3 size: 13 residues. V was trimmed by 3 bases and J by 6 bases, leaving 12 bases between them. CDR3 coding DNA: TGTGCCAGCAGTTTGAGGAGGGTATCCGAGCAGTACTTC. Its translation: CASSLRRVSEQYF.

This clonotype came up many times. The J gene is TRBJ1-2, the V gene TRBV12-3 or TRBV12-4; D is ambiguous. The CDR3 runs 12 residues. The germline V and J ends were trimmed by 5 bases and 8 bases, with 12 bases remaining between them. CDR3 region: CASSRTGRGYTF. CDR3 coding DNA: TGTGCCAGCAGTAGGACTGGCCGCGGCTACACCTTC.

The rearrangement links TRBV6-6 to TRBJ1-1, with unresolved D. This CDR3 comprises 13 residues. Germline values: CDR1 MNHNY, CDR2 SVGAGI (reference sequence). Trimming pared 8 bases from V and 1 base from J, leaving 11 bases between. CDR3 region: CASRAPGNTEAFF. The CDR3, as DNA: TGTGCCAGCCGCGCTCCGGGGAACACTGAAGCTTTCTTT.

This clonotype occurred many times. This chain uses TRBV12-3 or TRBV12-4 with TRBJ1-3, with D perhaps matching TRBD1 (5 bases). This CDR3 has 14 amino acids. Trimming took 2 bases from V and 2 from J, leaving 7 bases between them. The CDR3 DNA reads TGTGCCAGCAGTTTATCAGGGACTGGAAACACCATATATTTT. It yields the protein CASSLSGTGNTIYF.

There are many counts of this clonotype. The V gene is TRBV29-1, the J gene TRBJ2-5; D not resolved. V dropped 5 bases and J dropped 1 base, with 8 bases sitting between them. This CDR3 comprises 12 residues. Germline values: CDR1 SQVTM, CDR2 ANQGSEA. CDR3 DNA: TGCAGCGTTCTCCAGGCCCAAGAGACCCAGTACTTC. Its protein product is CSVLQAQETQYF.

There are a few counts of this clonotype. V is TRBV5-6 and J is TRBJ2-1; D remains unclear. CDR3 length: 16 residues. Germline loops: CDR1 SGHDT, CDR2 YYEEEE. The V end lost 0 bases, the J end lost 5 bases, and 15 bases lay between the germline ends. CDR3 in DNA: TGTGCCAGCAGCTTGGTTCTTCAGGCCAAAAACAATGAGCAGTTCTTC. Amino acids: CASSLVLQAKNNEQFF.

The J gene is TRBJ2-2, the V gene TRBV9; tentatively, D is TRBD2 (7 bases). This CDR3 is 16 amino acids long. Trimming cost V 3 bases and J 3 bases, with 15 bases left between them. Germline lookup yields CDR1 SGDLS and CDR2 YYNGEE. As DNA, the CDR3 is TGTGCCAGCAGCGCTTATGGGGGGGGCGACACCGGGGAGCTGTTTTTT. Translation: CASSAYGGGDTGELFF.